One and the same sample provided the 27 T cell receptor beta chains below, sequenced in a study of blood T cell repertoires in COVID-19. Measured with immunoSEQ multiplex PCR; TCRdb has only the in-frame clones, and not every one. Here the sample spans some 260,000 clones, roughly 86% being singletons. The sequencing input was peripheral blood. The receptor source for this set is a woman younger than 45 with acute or convalescent COVID-19.

This chain connects TRBV15 to TRBJ1-6, with 11 bases identical to TRBD1. Trimming cost V 0 bases and J 6 bases; bases outside gene matches: 1. The CDR3 runs 16 residues. The V gene's germline CDR1 is LNHNV and CDR2 YYDKDF (reference sequence). This chain's CDR3 is CATSREGTGGNSPLHF. CDR3 nucleotides: TGTGCCACCAGCAGAGAAGGGACAGGGGGTAATTCACCCCTCCACTTT.

V gene TRBV6-2 or TRBV6-3 combines with J gene TRBJ2-7, with D perhaps matching TRBD1 (5 bases). This CDR3 has 14 residues. Between the trimmed V and J ends, which lost 2 bases and 0 bases, there was a span of 8 bases. CDR1 MNHEY and CDR2 SVGEGT come from the germline V gene. The CDR3, as DNA: TGTGCCAGCAGTTACGGGGCCAGCTCCTACGAGCAGTACTTC. This encodes CASSYGASSYEQYF.

The sample holds one count of this clone. The chain couples TRBV24-1 to TRBJ1-2; the D gene is possibly TRBD1 (5 bases). Trimming pared 3 bases from V and 6 bases from J, leaving 10 bases between. The CDR3 contains 13 residues. Germline lookup yields CDR1 KGHDR and CDR2 SFDVKD. The CDR3: CATSDTGHDGYTF. CDR3 in DNA: TGTGCCACCAGTGATACCGGACATGATGGCTACACCTTC.

The chain carries TRBV9 and TRBJ2-3; TRBD2 matches at 12 bases. Per germline, CDR1 SGDLS and CDR2 YYNGEE. V trimming: 9 bases; J trimming: 6 bases; junction bases outside the gene matches: 8. The CDR3 runs to 14 residues. The CDR3: CANTGLAGFDTQYF. CDR3 in DNA: TGTGCCAACACCGGACTAGCGGGATTTGATACGCAGTATTTT.

This chain uses TRBV30 with TRBJ2-1, with 7 bases aligning to TRBD2. Germline loops: CDR1 GTSNPN, CDR2 SVGIG (reference sequence). The V segment lost 4 bases and the J segment 6 bases; nucleotides outside the gene matches: 3. The CDR3 has 12 amino acids. As DNA, the CDR3 is TGTGCCTGGAAGGGAGGGCCCAATGAGCAGTTCTTC. Protein: CAWKGGPNEQFF.

The V call is TRBV19, the J call TRBJ2-3, with 7 bases aligning to TRBD2. The CDR3 consists of 14 residues. Trimming at V came to 5 bases and at J to 1 base, leaving 3 bases not matched to a gene. Germline assignment: CDR1 LNHDA and CDR2 SQIVND (reference sequence). CDR3 loop: CASSFTSGTDTQYF. DNA for the CDR3: TGTGCCAGTAGTTTCACTAGCGGCACAGATACGCAGTATTTT.

The J gene is TRBJ2-2, the V gene TRBV5-1, with TRBD1 matching 7 bases. This CDR3 region has 17 residues. With V trimmed by 0 bases and J by 0 bases, 5 bases remained unmatched. Germline CDR1 is SGHRS and CDR2 is YFSETQ. CDR3 in amino acids: CASSLAIGTANTGELFF. The CDR3 DNA sequence: TGCGCCAGCAGCTTGGCCATAGGGACAGCGAACACCGGGGAGCTGTTTTTT.

The gene calls are TRBV6-6 and TRBJ1-5, with TRBD1 matching 7 bases. V trimming: 2 bases; J trimming: 1 base; junction bases outside the gene matches: 5. There are 16 residues in the CDR3. Looked up from germline, CDR1 is MNHNY and CDR2 is SVGAGI (reference sequence). CDR3 sequence: CASSYDRAWSNQPQHF. The CDR3 DNA reads as TGTGCCAGCAGTTACGACAGGGCGTGGAGCAATCAGCCCCAGCATTTT.

V and J are TRBV30 and TRBJ2-7; weak D call: TRBD2 (6 bases). The CDR3 consists of 16 residues. Germline loops: CDR1 GTSNPN, CDR2 SVGIG (reference sequence). V was clipped by 2 bases and J by 1 base, with 18 bases between them. CDR3 coding DNA: TGTGCCTGGAGTAACAATGGGGGGATTCGGTCCTACGAGCAGTACTTC. The encoded protein is CAWSNNGGIRSYEQYF.

Only one count was recorded for this clone. The chain has TRBV29-1 and TRBJ1-1; perhaps TRBD1 as D (6 bases). This CDR3 has 10 residues. V shed 7 bases and J shed 8 bases, with 11 bases lying between them. Germline V gene lookup returns CDR1 SQVTM and CDR2 ANQGSEA. Here the CDR3 DNA reads TGCAGCGCCCTAGACAGGGAAGCTTTCTTT. This gives the protein CSALDREAFF.

The CDR3 here is CATSRDSSLFGETQYF. The CDR3 DNA reads as TGTGCCACCAGCAGAGATTCAAGCCTCTTTGGAGAGACCCAGTACTTC. V usage is TRBV15 and J usage is TRBJ2-5; D ambiguous. This CDR3 has 16 amino acids. The germline V gene has CDR1 LNHNV and CDR2 YYDKDF (reference sequence). The V end lost 0 bases, the J end lost 4 bases, and 15 bases lay between the germline ends.

The chain employs TRBV10-1 and TRBJ2-3, with unresolved D. CDR1 is WNHNN and CDR2 is SYGVQD in the germline V gene (reference sequence). The V end was cut by 2 bases, the J end by 2 bases, with 5 bases between. This CDR3 contains 13 residues. The CDR3 region has the DNA TGCGCCAGCAGTGAGGGCCTCACAGATACGCAGTATTTT. Its translation: CASSEGLTDTQYF.

This clone was seen a single time. V gene TRBV7-2 combines with J gene TRBJ2-7; no definite D call. The CDR3 is made up of 15 amino acids. The germline V gene encodes CDR1 SGHTA and CDR2 FQGNSA. The V and J ends lost 2 bases and 3 bases respectively, with 14 bases between them. The CDR3 sequence: CASSLPSAGLYEQYF. The CDR3 DNA reads as TGTGCCAGCAGCTTACCGTCGGCAGGCCTCTACGAGCAGTACTTC.

This clone was detected once. The chain combines TRBV11-3 with TRBJ2-1; 11 bases line up with TRBD2. In germline, CDR1 is SGHNT, CDR2 YENEEA. The CDR3 is made up of 20 amino acids. Germline trimming cut 0 bases from V and 2 bases from J; bases unmatched to any gene: 12. The CDR3 sequence is CASSLEGVLLAGVAYNEQFF. The DNA for the CDR3 is TGTGCCAGCAGCTTAGAAGGGGTACTACTAGCGGGAGTGGCCTACAATGAGCAGTTCTTC. Full variable domain (remainder filled in from reference TRBV11-3 and TRBJ2-1): EAGVVQSPRYKIIEKKQPVAFWCNPISGHNTLYWYLQNLGQGPELLIRYENEEAVDDSQLPKDRFSAERLKGVDSTLKIQPAELGDSAVYLCASSLEGVLLAGVAYNEQFFGPGTRLTVL.

The chain joins TRBV27 to TRBJ2-3, with unresolved D. The V end was cut by 6 bases, the J end by 2 bases, with 6 bases between. The CDR3 has 12 amino acids. Germline lookup yields CDR1 MNHEY and CDR2 SMNVEV (reference sequence). The CDR3 nucleotides read TGTGCCAGCAGATCTTACACAGATACGCAGTATTTT. This gives the protein CASRSYTDTQYF.

The rearrangement uses TRBV4-1 and TRBJ2-5, with D possibly being TRBD2 (5 bases). The V end lost 1 base, the J end lost 0 bases, and 15 bases lay between the germline ends. The CDR3 contains 17 residues. CDR1 is MGHRA, CDR2 YSYEKL, per germline. The CDR3 coding sequence is TGCGCCAGCAGCCAAGCTGGAACTAGTTCGTACCAAGAGACCCAGTACTTC. Protein sequence: CASSQAGTSSYQETQYF.

This chain connects TRBV12-3 or TRBV12-4 to TRBJ1-1; D is possibly TRBD1 (6 bases). Trimming left V 6 bases short and J 1 base short, with 9 bases between. CDR3 length equals 13 residues. DNA for the CDR3: TGTGCCAGCAGGAGGACAGAGAACACTGAAGCTTTCTTT. It yields the protein CASRRTENTEAFF.

This clone was detected only a few times. The rearrangement uses TRBV3-1 (or the pseudogene TRBV3-2) and TRBJ2-7; 7 positions agree with TRBD2. Germline V gene data show CDR1 as LGHDT and CDR2 as YNNKEL (reference sequence). The CDR3 loop spans 16 amino acids. J was trimmed by 0 bases and V by 3 bases; bases with no gene match: 8. The CDR3 spells CASSHPSGKSSYEQYF. The CDR3 DNA reads TGTGCCAGCAGCCACCCTAGCGGTAAGAGCTCCTACGAGCAGTACTTC.

This clone was seen more than once but under ten times. V is TRBV4-1 and J is TRBJ1-1, with TRBD1 identical over 9 bases. The J segment lost 4 bases and the V segment lost 3 bases, leaving 6 bases of the junction unmatched. The V gene's germline CDR1 is MGHRA and CDR2 YSYEKL. The CDR3 totals 15 residues. CDR3 DNA: TGCGCCAGCAGCCACAAACAGGGGGCTGTCACTGAAGCTTTCTTT. Residues: CASSHKQGAVTEAFF.

This clone was recorded a few times. The chain recombines TRBV27 with TRBJ2-7, with 7 bases fitting TRBD1. V lost 0 bases to trimming and J lost 0 bases; unmatched junction nucleotides: 5. Germline V gene data show CDR1 as MNHEY and CDR2 as SMNVEV (reference sequence). The CDR3 is made up of 16 amino acids. The CDR3 loop is CASSLSSGTVSYEQYF. CDR3 nucleotides: TGTGCCAGCAGTTTATCCTCCGGGACAGTCTCCTACGAGCAGTACTTC.

The rearrangement uses TRBV5-4 and TRBJ1-1; the D is unclear. V gave up 4 bases and J gave up 7 bases, with 11 bases separating them. The CDR3 is made up of 12 amino acids. CDR1 is SGHNT and CDR2 is YYREEE in the germline V gene (reference sequence). The CDR3 spells CASSLSLGEAFF. DNA of the CDR3: TGTGCCAGCAGCCTCAGTCTAGGTGAAGCTTTCTTT.

The rearrangement links TRBV6-5 to TRBJ1-5; no clear D. The germline V gene encodes CDR1 MNHEY and CDR2 SVGAGI. The CDR3 extends over 14 amino acids. V shed 7 bases and J shed 7 bases, with 17 bases lying between them. The CDR3 DNA is TGTGCCAGCACACAAGCAGGTCTGGGCCAGCCCCAGCATTTT. This codes for CASTQAGLGQPQHF.

This chain connects TRBV9 to TRBJ1-1, with TRBD1 as a possible D gene (5 bases). V lost 0 bases to trimming and J lost 0 bases, with 9 bases between them. This CDR3 comprises 15 residues. CDR1 is SGDLS, CDR2 YYNGEE, per germline. The CDR3 DNA reads as TGTGCCAGCAGCGTAGGGGGAGGGGTGAACACTGAAGCTTTCTTT. Translated, it gives CASSVGGGVNTEAFF.

This chain uses TRBV10-2 with TRBJ2-1; D call uncertain. The CDR3 extends over 12 amino acids. The germline V gene encodes CDR1 WSHSY and CDR2 SAAADI. With 0 bases removed from V and 8 bases from J, the gap between germline ends came to 5 bases. CDR3 sequence: CASSESSDEQFF. The CDR3 nucleotides read TGCGCCAGCAGTGAGTCTTCCGATGAGCAGTTCTTC.

The chain carries TRBV6-5 and TRBJ1-1; D is ambiguous. Per germline, CDR1 MNHEY and CDR2 SVGAGI. This CDR3 has 10 amino acids. V dropped 6 bases and J dropped 7 bases, with 6 bases sitting between them. The CDR3 sequence: CASRAVEAFF. CDR3 nucleotide sequence: TGTGCCAGCAGGGCGGTTGAAGCTTTCTTT.

A single count supports this clone. The chain carries TRBV13 and TRBJ1-1, with D perhaps TRBD1 (6 bases). Between the trimmed V and J ends, which lost 10 bases and 3 bases, there was a span of 24 bases. The CDR3 is made up of 16 amino acids. Germline V gene lookup returns CDR1 PRHDT and CDR2 FYEKMQ (reference sequence). The CDR3 loop is CATIIRNRAVDTEAFF. For the CDR3, the DNA is TGTGCCACCATCATTCGGAACAGGGCAGTGGACACTGAAGCTTTCTTT.

The chain links TRBV6-5 to TRBJ2-5, with D perhaps TRBD1 (6 bases). Germline V gene sequence: CDR1 MNHEY, CDR2 SVGAGI. The CDR3 totals 14 residues. The V end was cut by 7 bases, the J end by 8 bases, with 20 bases between. The CDR3, as DNA: TGTGCCAGCACACTACCACAGGGTTATTCTACCCAGTACTTC. Encoded protein: CASTLPQGYSTQYF.